These 16 T cell receptor beta chains were all obtained from the same sample, sequenced in a study of cytomegalovirus exposure and HLA in healthy donors. It was with 60 Vbeta and 13 Jbeta primers that the PCR ran. TCRdb's copy holds only in-frame clones and misses some; the assay was immunoSEQ multiplex PCR. This repertoire comprises 100,000 to 150,000 clones; its ten largest clones make up 1.5% to 1.7%. The sequenced material came from PBMCs. The receptors here all came from a woman in her thirties or forties in good health and CMV-seronegative.

The V and J genes are TRBV6-1 and TRBJ1-5, with D uncertain. Germline values: CDR1 MNHNS, CDR2 SASEGT. This CDR3 contains 16 residues. With 4 bases removed from V and 2 bases from J, the gap between germline ends came to 15 bases. CDR3 amino acids: CASSGRQESGNQPQHF. The CDR3 nucleotides read TGTGCCAGCAGTGGTCGACAAGAGAGTGGCAATCAGCCCCAGCATTTT.

This chain joins TRBV19 and TRBJ2-3; D is ambiguous. CDR3 length equals 21 residues. Between the trimmed V and J ends, which lost 4 bases and 0 bases, there was a span of 29 bases. From germline, CDR1 is LNHDA and CDR2 SQIVND (reference sequence). The CDR3 nucleotides are TGTGCCAGTAGTAGCCCCCGTATAACAATGCAGTATTCTCCTAGCACAGATACGCAGTATTTT. It specifies CASSSPRITMQYSPSTDTQYF.

The CDR3 nucleotides read TGCGCCAGCGCGGGACAGGGAAGAAACATTCAGTACTTC. Protein sequence: CASAGQGRNIQYF. The chain is built from TRBV5-1 and TRBJ2-4; 9 bases match TRBD1. The germline CDR1 and CDR2 sequences are SGHRS and YFSETQ. V shed 7 bases, J shed 6 bases, and the junction held 5 bases outside the gene matches. CDR3 length equals 13 residues.

The genes are TRBV4-3 and TRBJ1-1; D is perhaps TRBD1 (6 bases). Germline V gene sequence: CDR1 LGHNA, CDR2 YSLEER. The V and J ends lost 2 bases and 1 base respectively, with 14 bases between them. This CDR3 region has 16 residues. The CDR3 here is CASSQLGHRQNTEAFF. In nucleotides, the CDR3 is TGCGCCAGCAGCCAATTGGGACACAGGCAGAACACTGAAGCTTTCTTT.

The chain uses TRBV2 and TRBJ1-2; the match to TRBD1 covers 9 bases. CDR1 is SNHLY and CDR2 is FYNNEI in the germline V gene. The CDR3 has 14 amino acids. Unmatched junction bases numbered 6, after V lost 4 bases and J lost 6 bases. Here the CDR3 DNA reads TGTGCCAGCAGTGGGGGACAGGGATTTAATGGCTACACCTTC. Its translation: CASSGGQGFNGYTF.

This sequence joins TRBV27 and TRBJ2-7, with a weak D call TRBD2 (6 bases). Trimming removed 8 bases from V and 2 bases from J, with 19 bases in between. This CDR3 is 15 amino acids long. Germline assignment: CDR1 MNHEY and CDR2 SMNVEV (reference sequence). The DNA for the CDR3 is TGTGCCAGCCAGCCCGGGACTGCTCGGGCCTACGAGCAGTACTTC. Protein product: CASQPGTARAYEQYF.

The chain carries TRBV4-3 and TRBJ1-3; TRBD1 matches 9 bases. J lost 0 bases, V lost 5 bases, and 8 bases had no gene match. CDR1 is LGHNA and CDR2 is YSLEER in the germline V gene. The length of the CDR3 is 17 residues. CDR3 nucleotide sequence: TGCGCCAGCAGCACAGCACAGGGGGCTCTCTCTGGAAACACCATATATTTT. Translating it yields CASSTAQGALSGNTIYF.

The J gene is TRBJ2-7, the V gene TRBV7-8, with D maybe TRBD1 (5 bases). The CDR3 sequence is 14 residues long. V was clipped by 5 bases and J by 5 bases, with 16 bases between them. CDR1 is SGHVS, CDR2 FQNEAQ, per germline. The CDR3 loop is CASSPQTVIDEQYF. The CDR3 DNA follows: TGTGCCAGCAGCCCCCAGACAGTGATCGACGAGCAGTACTTC.

This chain uses TRBV13 with TRBJ1-2, with D possibly TRBD1 on 5 matching bases. The V gene's germline CDR1 is PRHDT and CDR2 FYEKMQ (reference sequence). V lost 4 bases and J 2 bases, leaving 11 bases between the germline ends. The CDR3 is 14 amino acids. The CDR3 reads CASSSATANYGYTF. DNA of the CDR3: TGTGCCAGCAGCTCCGCGACAGCCAACTATGGCTACACCTTC.

The gene calls are TRBV11-2 and TRBJ1-6; D possibly corresponds to TRBD1 (5 bases). Trimming stripped 2 bases from V and 10 bases from J, with 12 bases between. The CDR3 is 14 amino acids. Germline V lookup: CDR1 SGHAT, CDR2 FQNNGV. For the CDR3, the DNA is TGTGCCAGCAGCTTAAACCAGGGTGGATCACCCCTCCACTTT. This translates into CASSLNQGGSPLHF.

This rearrangement joins TRBV25-1 to TRBJ1-6; 7 nucleotides align to TRBD1. Germline assignment: CDR1 MGHDK and CDR2 SYGVNS. CDR3 length equals 16 residues. With 7 bases clipped from V and 5 bases from J, the junction kept 11 bases outside the gene matches. The DNA for the CDR3 is TGTGCCAGCACCACCAAACAGGGGATCCATAATTCACCCCTCCACTTT. Translating gives CASTTKQGIHNSPLHF.

The rearrangement links TRBV9 to TRBJ1-1, with D unresolved. The CDR3 is 14 amino acids. The germline CDR1 and CDR2 sequences are SGDLS and YYNGEE. V was trimmed by 4 bases and J by 9 bases, leaving 19 bases between them. The CDR3 sequence is CASSPQTGIGQAFF. DNA of the CDR3: TGTGCCAGCAGCCCCCAGACCGGGATCGGTCAAGCTTTCTTT.

The chain joins TRBV11-3 to TRBJ2-2; 9 nucleotides align to TRBD1. With 5 bases clipped from V and 2 bases from J, the junction kept 12 bases outside the gene matches. Germline CDR1 SGHNT, CDR2 YENEEA. The CDR3 runs to 18 residues. Here the CDR3 reads CASSPPVGTGINTGELFF. CDR3 DNA sequence: TGTGCCAGCAGCCCCCCGGTGGGGACAGGGATCAACACCGGGGAGCTGTTTTTT.

The chain combines TRBV28 with TRBJ1-5, with 11 bases matching TRBD1. Unmatched junction bases numbered 8, after V lost 1 base and J lost 0 bases. The CDR3 sequence is 19 residues long. The germline CDR1 and CDR2 sequences are MDHEN and SYDVKM. The DNA of the CDR3 is TGTGCCAGCAGTTTATTGCTCGGGACAGGGGGGCATAGCAATCAGCCCCAGCATTTT. This translates into CASSLLLGTGGHSNQPQHF.

This chain uses TRBV4-3 with TRBJ1-1; the match to TRBD1 covers 7 bases. The CDR3 has 16 amino acids. Per germline, CDR1 LGHNA and CDR2 YSLEER. The V gene end was trimmed by 1 base and the J gene end by 1 base; junction bases not matched to a gene: 6. The CDR3 sequence: CASSQVPTGSNTEAFF. CDR3 coding DNA: TGCGCCAGCAGCCAAGTCCCGACAGGGTCGAACACTGAAGCTTTCTTT.

This chain links TRBV18 with TRBJ1-2; unclear D gene. This CDR3 spans 14 amino acids. With 2 bases removed from V and 5 bases from J, the gap between germline ends came to 12 bases. From germline, CDR1 is KGHSH and CDR2 LQKENI. The CDR3 nucleotides read TGTGCCAGCTCACCAACCGGGAACAGTTATGGCTACACCTTC. Translating it yields CASSPTGNSYGYTF.